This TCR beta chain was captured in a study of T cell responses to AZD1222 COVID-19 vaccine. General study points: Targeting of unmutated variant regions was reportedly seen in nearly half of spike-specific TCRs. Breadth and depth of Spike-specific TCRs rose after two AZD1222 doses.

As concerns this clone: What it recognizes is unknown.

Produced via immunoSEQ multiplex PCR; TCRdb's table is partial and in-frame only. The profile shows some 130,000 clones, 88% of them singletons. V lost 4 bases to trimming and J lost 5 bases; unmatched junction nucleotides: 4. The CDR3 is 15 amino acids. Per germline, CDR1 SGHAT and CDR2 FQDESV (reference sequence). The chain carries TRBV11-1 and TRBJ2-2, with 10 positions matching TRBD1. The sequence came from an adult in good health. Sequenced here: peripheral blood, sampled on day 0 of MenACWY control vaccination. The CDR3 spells CASSSGQGYTGELFF. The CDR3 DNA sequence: TGTGCCAGCAGCTCGGGACAGGGGTATACCGGGGAGCTGTTTTTT.